The next 31 T cell receptor beta chains were all read from a single sample in a study of T cell responses to AZD1222 COVID-19 vaccine. Assay: immunoSEQ multiplex PCR; the TCRdb copy retains only in-frame clones and omits some. Of more than 75,000 clones in the sample, over 80% were seen once. The sequences come from peripheral blood, collected on day 0 of AZD1222 vaccination. The receptors stem from an adult in good health.

The chain employs TRBV27 and TRBJ2-7; 10 nucleotides match TRBD2. The CDR3 totals 16 residues. Germline lookup yields CDR1 MNHEY and CDR2 SMNVEV (reference sequence). J lost 4 bases, V lost 2 bases, and 8 bases had no gene match. Here the CDR3 DNA reads TGTGCCAGCAGTTTAGTCCTAGCGGGAGAGCTGTACGAGCAGTACTTC. This gives the protein CASSLVLAGELYEQYF.

This sequence joins TRBV7-2 and TRBJ2-1, with D maybe TRBD2 (5 bases). Germline assignment: CDR1 SGHTA and CDR2 FQGNSA. The CDR3 is 16 residues long. With 5 bases removed from V and 4 bases from J, the gap between germline ends came to 18 bases. The CDR3: CASSLDGEFSYNEQFF. In DNA form, the CDR3 reads TGTGCCAGCAGCCTGGACGGGGAATTTTCGTACAATGAGCAGTTCTTC.

CDR3 nucleotide sequence: TGCGCCAGCAGCTTGGAGGACATCGGCTCCTACGAGCAGTACTTC. Its translation is CASSLEDIGSYEQYF. The V call is TRBV5-1, the J call TRBJ2-7; D might be TRBD1 (5 bases). V was pared by 0 bases and J by 0 bases, with 10 bases between. This CDR3 is built from 15 residues. The germline CDR1 and CDR2 sequences are SGHRS and YFSETQ.

The genes are TRBV4-1 and TRBJ2-1; TRBD2 is a possible D gene (5 bases). Trimming pared 0 bases from V and 8 bases from J, leaving 14 bases between. The germline gives CDR1 MGHRA, CDR2 YSYEKL. CDR3 length: 15 residues. CDR3: CASSQEAAGFYEQFF. The CDR3 bases are TGCGCCAGCAGCCAAGAGGCGGCGGGTTTCTATGAGCAGTTCTTC.

This clone has just one count. This chain links TRBV6-5 with TRBJ2-1; TRBD2 agrees at 13 bases. The CDR3 consists of 15 residues. After removal of 8 bases from V and 7 bases from J, the junction contained 8 bases not matched to a gene. Germline V gene sequence: CDR1 MNHEY, CDR2 SVGAGI. The CDR3 DNA reads TGTGCCAGCGGACGTACTAGCGGGAGGGCTAATGAGCAGTTCTTC. Protein product: CASGRTSGRANEQFF.

V is TRBV10-3 and J is TRBJ2-7; possible D gene TRBD1, 5 bases. Trimming removed 6 bases at V and 6 bases at J, with 15 bases between. This CDR3 contains 13 residues. Germline V lookup: CDR1 ENHRY, CDR2 SYGVKD. CDR3 nucleotides: TGTGCCATCAGGGACATCGGTGAAGTCGAGCAGTACTTC. This translates into CAIRDIGEVEQYF.

The rearrangement joins TRBV28 to TRBJ1-2, with 9 bases lining up with TRBD1. Germline values: CDR1 MDHEN, CDR2 SYDVKM. The V and J ends lost 4 bases and 4 bases, in that order; junction bases with no gene match: 7. The CDR3 loop spans 15 amino acids. DNA of the CDR3: TGTGCCAGCAGTTCCAGACAGGGGGGGACCTATGGCTACACCTTC. It specifies CASSSRQGGTYGYTF.

The CDR3 coding sequence is TGTGCCAGCAGCCCTTACAAGGACCCCTACGAGCAGTACTTC. As protein: CASSPYKDPYEQYF. V and J are TRBV6-2 or TRBV6-3 and TRBJ2-7; D remains unclear. V dropped 6 bases and J dropped 2 bases, with 14 bases sitting between them. Germline CDR1 and CDR2: MNHEY and SVGEGT. The CDR3 covers 14 residues.

CDR3 DNA sequence: TGTGCCAGCAGCCAACCCGAGGGCGACACTGAAGCTTTCTTT. Its translation: CASSQPEGDTEAFF. The J gene is TRBJ1-1, the V gene TRBV3-1 (or the pseudogene TRBV3-2), with D unresolved. Germline lookup yields CDR1 LGHDT and CDR2 YNNKEL (reference sequence). The CDR3 runs 14 residues. The V gene lost 2 bases and the J gene lost 3 bases, with 10 bases spanning the gap.

The chain links TRBV4-1 to TRBJ2-2, with 12 nucleotides matching TRBD2. Per germline, CDR1 MGHRA and CDR2 YSYEKL. The length of the CDR3 is 17 residues. Trimming took 5 bases from V and 4 from J; bases not matched to a gene: 8. The CDR3 region has the DNA TGCGCCAGCAGCTTAGGACTAGCGGGATACGGCACCGGGGAGCTGTTTTTT. Amino acid sequence: CASSLGLAGYGTGELFF.

The chain joins TRBV6-1 to TRBJ1-3; tentatively, D is TRBD1 (5 bases). CDR1 and CDR2 from the germline V gene are MNHNS and SASEGT. The CDR3 consists of 16 residues. V lost 3 bases and J 3 bases, leaving 15 bases between the germline ends. This CDR3 is CASSETPKGFGNTIYF. CDR3 DNA: TGTGCCAGCAGTGAGACCCCTAAGGGGTTTGGAAACACCATATATTTT.

The J gene is TRBJ1-2, the V gene TRBV7-3, with D perhaps matching TRBD1 (5 bases). With 5 bases removed from V and 2 bases from J, the gap between germline ends came to 9 bases. Germline V lookup: CDR1 SGHTA, CDR2 FQGTGA. CDR3 size: 13 residues. This CDR3 reads CASSTGQNYGYTF. Written as DNA, the CDR3 is TGTGCCAGCAGCACCGGACAAAACTATGGCTACACCTTC. Looking up the rest from reference TRBV7-3 and TRBJ1-2 gives the full variable domain: GAGVSQTPSNKVTEKGKYVELRCDPISGHTALYWYRQSLGQGPEFLIYFQGTGAADDSGLPNDRFFAVRPEGSVSTLKIQRTERGDSAVYLCASSTGQNYGYTFGSGTRLTVV.

This sequence joins TRBV7-2 and TRBJ1-1, with no clear D. The germline gives CDR1 SGHTA, CDR2 FQGNSA. The ends were cut back, 2 bases at V and 1 base at J, with 5 bases in the middle. The CDR3 consists of 13 residues. DNA of the CDR3: TGTGCCAGCAGCTTATGGGCGAACACTGAAGCTTTCTTT. Translation gives CASSLWANTEAFF. Filled out from reference TRBV7-2 and TRBJ1-1, the complete variable domain reads GAGVSQSPSNKVTEKGKDVELRCDPISGHTALYWYRQSLGQGLEFLIYFQGNSAPDKSGLPSDRFSAERTGGSVSTLTIQRTQQEDSAVYLCASSLWANTEAFFGQGTRLTVV.

The V call is TRBV5-5, the J call TRBJ2-7; 7 nucleotides agree with TRBD1. There are 14 residues in the CDR3. Germline V gene sequence: CDR1 SGHKS, CDR2 YYEKEE (reference sequence). V gave up 0 bases and J gave up 3 bases; unmatched junction bases: 3. The CDR3: CASSLGDSLYEQYF. The DNA for the CDR3 is TGTGCCAGCAGCTTGGGGGACAGTCTCTACGAGCAGTACTTC.

The chain employs TRBV9 and TRBJ2-1; 7 bases agree with TRBD2. The CDR3 length is 15 residues. V trimming: 3 bases; J trimming: 10 bases; junction bases outside the gene matches: 13. From germline, CDR1 is SGDLS and CDR2 YYNGEE. The CDR3 reads CASSGPGSAGWEQFF. DNA for the CDR3: TGTGCCAGCAGCGGACCCGGGTCAGCGGGGTGGGAGCAGTTCTTC. Full variable domain (rest looked up from reference TRBV9 and TRBJ2-1): DSGVTQTPKHLITATGQRVTLRCSPRSGDLSVYWYQQSLDQGLQFLIQYYNGEERAKGNILERFSAQQFPDLHSELNLSSLELGDSALYFCASSGPGSAGWEQFFGPGTRLTVL.

This clone was picked up one time. This chain uses TRBV4-1 with TRBJ2-7, with D perhaps being TRBD1 or TRBD2 (5 bases each). Germline CDR1 reads MGHRA; CDR2 reads YSYEKL. This CDR3 contains 14 residues. With 4 bases removed from V and 4 bases from J, the gap between germline ends came to 14 bases. CDR3 sequence (DNA): TGCGCCAGCAGCCTGACCGGGACCCCTTACGAGCAGTACTTC. Its translation: CASSLTGTPYEQYF.

J is TRBJ1-1 and V is TRBV7-9, with TRBD1 as a possible D gene (5 bases). The length of the CDR3 is 12 residues. The V gene lost 1 base and the J gene lost 7 bases, with 7 bases spanning the gap. Per the germline V gene, CDR1 is SEHNR and CDR2 is FQNEAQ (reference sequence). Here the CDR3 reads CASSLGQIEAFF. DNA of the CDR3: TGTGCCAGCAGCTTAGGACAGATTGAAGCTTTCTTT.

The chain carries TRBV11-3 and TRBJ2-3; 7 bases map to TRBD1. The germline gives CDR1 SGHNT, CDR2 YENEEA. The CDR3 contains 16 residues. Losses at the gene ends were 5 bases for V and 2 bases for J; bases not matched to a gene: 10. CDR3 nucleotides: TGTGCCAGCAGCCAGCTCCGGGACAGTTCCACAGATACGCAGTATTTT. This sequence encodes CASSQLRDSSTDTQYF.

This sequence joins TRBV7-9 and TRBJ1-2; 10 bases agree with TRBD1. V shed 1 base and J 2 bases; nucleotides not matched to a gene: 4. Germline V lookup: CDR1 SEHNR, CDR2 FQNEAQ (reference sequence). The CDR3 has 16 amino acids. The CDR3 is CASSLEDRGVNYGYTF. DNA of the CDR3: TGTGCCAGCAGCTTAGAGGACAGGGGGGTAAACTATGGCTACACCTTC.

The chain employs TRBV5-4 and TRBJ2-3; 9 bases match TRBD2. CDR3 length equals 15 residues. V gave up 3 bases and J gave up 0 bases; unmatched junction bases: 2. Germline V gives CDR1 SGHNT, CDR2 YYREEE (reference sequence). CDR3 protein: CASSSTSGSTDTQYF. CDR3 DNA sequence: TGTGCCAGCAGCTCGACTAGCGGAAGCACAGATACGCAGTATTTT.

The rearrangement joins TRBV7-2 to TRBJ2-3; 11 bases agree with TRBD2. This CDR3 has 17 residues. J was trimmed by 4 bases and V by 3 bases; bases with no gene match: 9. Germline loops: CDR1 SGHTA, CDR2 FQGNSA. The CDR3 DNA is TGTGCCAGCAGCTTCCTTACTAGCGGGGGTCGGTCAGATACGCAGTATTTT. Amino acid sequence: CASSFLTSGGRSDTQYF.

The chain uses TRBV29-1 and TRBJ2-2, with 12 bases fitting TRBD1. V lost 5 bases and J lost 4; bases outside the gene matches: 5. This CDR3 is built from 15 residues. Per germline, CDR1 SQVTM and CDR2 ANQGSEA. CDR3 sequence: CSVRDRGRVTGELFF. Written as DNA, the CDR3 is TGCAGCGTTAGGGACAGGGGGCGAGTCACCGGGGAGCTGTTTTTT.

The CDR3 DNA sequence: TGTGCCAGCACCCTGCTTGGACAAAACCAAGAGACCCAGTACTTC. It encodes CASTLLGQNQETQYF. The chain has TRBV28 and TRBJ2-5, with a possible D match to TRBD1 (5 bases). The CDR3 has 15 residues. The V gene's germline CDR1 is MDHEN and CDR2 SYDVKM. Trimming shortened V by 7 bases and J by 0 bases, and 15 bases separated the two germline ends.

The chain combines TRBV5-1 with TRBJ1-3; D is possibly TRBD1 (5 bases). The CDR3 spans 15 residues. V was clipped by 4 bases and J by 0 bases, with 11 bases between them. CDR1 and CDR2 (germline): SGHRS, YFSETQ. CDR3 loop: CASSGDGSSGNTIYF. The DNA for the CDR3 is TGCGCCAGCAGCGGGGACGGATCCTCTGGAAACACCATATATTTT.

The chain is built from TRBV2 and TRBJ2-5; a possible D gene is TRBD1 (6 bases). The germline V and J ends were trimmed by 5 bases and 3 bases, with 13 bases remaining between them. Germline CDR1 SNHLY, CDR2 FYNNEI. This CDR3 comprises 14 residues. Here the CDR3 reads CASSPPGHKETQYF. The CDR3 DNA is TGTGCCAGCAGTCCGCCGGGACACAAAGAGACCCAGTACTTC.

The V call is TRBV14, the J call TRBJ1-4; D unresolved. V was shortened by 4 bases and J by 7 bases, with 13 bases between the two germline ends. The CDR3 runs to 14 residues. Per germline, CDR1 SGHDN and CDR2 FVKESK. This CDR3 is CASSPRWAGEKLFF. The CDR3 DNA follows: TGTGCCAGCAGCCCCCGATGGGCTGGTGAAAAACTGTTTTTT.

This clone came up a few times. The chain couples TRBV7-9 to TRBJ2-7, with D hard to call. This CDR3 contains 15 residues. Per germline, CDR1 SEHNR and CDR2 FQNEAQ (reference sequence). V shed 5 bases and J shed 3 bases, with 17 bases lying between them. The CDR3 sequence: CASSPRAIAFYEQYF. In nucleotides, the CDR3 is TGTGCCAGCAGCCCCCGGGCGATAGCTTTCTACGAGCAGTACTTC.

V and J are TRBV19 and TRBJ1-2, with 7 bases that match TRBD1. V dropped 7 bases and J dropped 8; count of bases not matched to a gene: 7. The germline V gene encodes CDR1 LNHDA and CDR2 SQIVND (reference sequence). This CDR3 has 12 residues. Written as DNA, the CDR3 is TGTGCCAGTACCCCAGGGGGGGGAGGCTACACCTTC. Its protein is CASTPGGGGYTF.

The V gene is TRBV5-1, the J gene TRBJ2-3, with 7 bases that match TRBD1. The germline V gene encodes CDR1 SGHRS and CDR2 YFSETQ. CDR3 length equals 14 residues. Trimming at V came to 5 bases and at J to 3 bases, leaving 6 bases not matched to a gene. The CDR3 DNA reads TGCGCCAGCAGTGAGCAGGGGGTGACAGATACGCAGTATTTT. It codes for CASSEQGVTDTQYF.

The rearrangement links TRBV14 to TRBJ2-3, with D uncertain. The V end lost 1 base, the J end lost 6 bases, and 8 bases lay between the germline ends. This CDR3 has 13 residues. Germline values: CDR1 SGHDN, CDR2 FVKESK. CDR3 residues: CASSQGPKDTQYF. In DNA form, the CDR3 reads TGTGCCAGCAGCCAAGGGCCGAAGGATACGCAGTATTTT.

The chain recombines TRBV4-1 with TRBJ1-1; D not certain. V lost 1 base and J 7 bases, leaving 7 bases between the germline ends. CDR3 length equals 12 residues. Per germline, CDR1 MGHRA and CDR2 YSYEKL. CDR3 nucleotides: TGCGCCAGCAGCCAAGTACGGGGTGAAGCTTTCTTT. Translated: CASSQVRGEAFF.